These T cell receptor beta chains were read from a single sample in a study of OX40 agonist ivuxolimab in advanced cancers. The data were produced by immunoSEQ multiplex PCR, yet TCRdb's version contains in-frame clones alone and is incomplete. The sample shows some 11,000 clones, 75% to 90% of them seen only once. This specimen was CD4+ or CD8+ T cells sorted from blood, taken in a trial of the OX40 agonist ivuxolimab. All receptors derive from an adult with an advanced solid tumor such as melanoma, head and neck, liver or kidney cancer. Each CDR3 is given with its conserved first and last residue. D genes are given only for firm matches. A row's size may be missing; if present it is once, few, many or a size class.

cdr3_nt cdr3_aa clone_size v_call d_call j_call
TGTGCCAGCAGCTTTAGTGGTACCCTATACGAGCAGTACTTC CASSFSGTLYEQYF large TRBV7-9 . TRBJ2-7
TGTGCCAGCAGTGAATGGTCCCCCGTGATCGGCCAGCCCCAGCATTTT CASSEWSPVIGQPQHF . TRBV6-1 . TRBJ1-5
TGTGCCAGCAGTTCAACCGCTCCCAGGGGAGGGACAGATACGCAGTATTTT CASSSTAPRGGTDTQYF . TRBV27 . TRBJ2-3
TGTGCCTGGAGTCAGCGCGTCTCCTACGAGCAGTACTTC CAWSQRVSYEQYF few TRBV30 . TRBJ2-7
TGTGCCAGCTCACCAGACAGGGGGCCAGCTAACTATGGCTACACCTTC CASSPDRGPANYGYTF . TRBV18 TRBD1 TRBJ1-2
TGTGCCAGCAGTCCCTCTGAGGGAGCCCCTAATGGCTACACCTTC CASSPSEGAPNGYTF . TRBV6-5 . TRBJ1-2
TGTGCCAGCAGCGTAGATGGCGGGGGACCCTACAATGAGCAGTTCTTC CASSVDGGGPYNEQFF . TRBV9 TRBD2 TRBJ2-1
TGTGCCAGCAGTGTTACAGGGACACATGAGCAGTTCTTC CASSVTGTHEQFF . TRBV27 . TRBJ2-1
TGTGCCAGCAGTTTATGGGCTAGCGGGGTCACAGATACGCAGTATTTT CASSLWASGVTDTQYF . TRBV27 TRBD2 TRBJ2-3
TGCGCCAGCAGCCACCCTAGCGGGGGAGGGAATGAGCAGTTCTTC CASSHPSGGGNEQFF . TRBV4-1 TRBD2 TRBJ2-1
TGTGCCAGCAGCCTCCGACGGTACGAGCAGTACTTC CASSLRRYEQYF . TRBV6-6 . TRBJ2-7
TGTGCCAGTAGTATCCAGCGGGGGGGCCACAATGAGCAGTTCTTC CASSIQRGGHNEQFF . TRBV19 TRBD2 TRBJ2-1
TGTGCCAGCGGAGGACAGGCGGGTGAGACCCAGTACTTC CASGGQAGETQYF . TRBV25-1 TRBD1 TRBJ2-5
TGCGCCAGCGGGGGCGCGGGGCAAGAGACCCAGTACTTC CASGGAGQETQYF . TRBV5-1 . TRBJ2-5
TGTGCCAGCAGGTTTAGCAATCAGCCCCAGCATTTT CASRFSNQPQHF . TRBV2 . TRBJ1-5
TGTGCCAGCACCGCAGGGACAGGGGCCCACGAGCAGTACTTC CASTAGTGAHEQYF . TRBV7-8 TRBD1 TRBJ2-7
TGTGCCAGCAGCCCCTGGGGTAGCGGGAGACCCACAGATACGCAGTATTTT CASSPWGSGRPTDTQYF . TRBV7-3 TRBD2 TRBJ2-3
TGCGCCAGCAGCCAAGTCATGACAGGGCGGTACGAGCAGTACTTC CASSQVMTGRYEQYF . TRBV4-1 TRBD1 TRBJ2-7
TGTGCCAGCACGAGGGAAACAGATACGCAGTATTTT CASTRETDTQYF . TRBV2 . TRBJ2-3
TGTGCCAGCAGCTTAGCCTTGGGTACCGACAATGAGCAGTTCTTC CASSLALGTDNEQFF . TRBV11-2 . TRBJ2-1
TGCGCCAGCAGCCAAGTGGGGGAGCAGTTCTTC CASSQVGEQFF . TRBV4-1 . TRBJ2-1
TGTGCCTGGAGCGGACACAATAATGAAAAACTGTTTTTT CAWSGHNNEKLFF . TRBV30 . TRBJ1-4
TGTGCCAGCAGTGGGGGAACTAGGGGAGAGACCCAGTACTTC CASSGGTRGETQYF . TRBV27 . TRBJ2-5
TGTGCCAGCAGTGGGGGAGAGGCGGACGAGCAGTACTTC CASSGGEADEQYF . TRBV6-4 . TRBJ2-7
TGTGCCAGTAGTATTGGGGGGCTGGGCACCGGGGAGCTGTTTTTT CASSIGGLGTGELFF . TRBV19 . TRBJ2-2
TGTGCCAGCAGCTTGGGACGAGGGGGCGGTCATGGCTACACCTTC CASSLGRGGGHGYTF . TRBV7-9 TRBD1 TRBJ1-2
TGTGCCAGTAGTATAGGCCGCGTCAATGAGCAGTTCTTC CASSIGRVNEQFF . TRBV19 . TRBJ2-1
TGCGCCAGCGGTGGGACTAGCGGGCCGGAATCCTACGAGCAGTACTTC CASGGTSGPESYEQYF . TRBV4-1 TRBD2 TRBJ2-7
TGTGCCAGCAGTTTACCGGGACTAGCGGGATCGGCCGGGGAGCTGTTTTTT CASSLPGLAGSAGELFF . TRBV27 TRBD2 TRBJ2-2
TGTGCCACCAGTGATGGACTAGCGGGAGCCTGGGCCAACGTCCTGACTTTC CATSDGLAGAWANVLTF . TRBV27 TRBD2 TRBJ2-6
TGTGCCAGCTCACCACAGCGGGGAGGTGGAACCGGGGAGCTGTTTTTT CASSPQRGGGTGELFF . TRBV18 TRBD2 TRBJ2-2
TGTGCCAGCAGTACCCGAGAACTAGCGGGGGGGCATGAGCAGTTCTTC CASSTRELAGGHEQFF . TRBV9 TRBD2 TRBJ2-1
TGTGCCAGCAGCCTCCCCGTGGAGGGGAATTCACCCCTCCACTTT CASSLPVEGNSPLHF few TRBV6-1 . TRBJ1-6
TGTGCCACCCTTGATGGCTACACCTTC CATLDGYTF . TRBV6-5 . TRBJ1-2
TGTGCCAGCAGCCAAGATGGGGGCGGGGAGCTGTTTTTT CASSQDGGGELFF . TRBV4-2 . TRBJ2-2
TGTGCCAGCAGCACCGCTACAGGGATCGGCTATGGCTACACCTTC CASSTATGIGYGYTF . TRBV9 . TRBJ1-2
TGTGCCAGCAGCGTAGGCTTGGGTGGGAATGGCTACACCTTC CASSVGLGGNGYTF . TRBV9 . TRBJ1-2
TGTGCCAGCAGTTCAGGGAACACTGAAGCTTTCTTT CASSSGNTEAFF . TRBV27 . TRBJ1-1
TGTGCCAGCAGTTACGGTCAGGGGAACGAGCAGTACTTC CASSYGQGNEQYF . TRBV6-5 . TRBJ2-7
TGTGCCAGCAGCGCCGGCGGCTACGAGCAGTACTTC CASSAGGYEQYF few TRBV7-9 . TRBJ2-7
TGTGCCAGCAGTTTAGGAGGGGGCGGCACTGAAGCTTTCTTT CASSLGGGGTEAFF . TRBV27 TRBD1 TRBJ1-1
TGTGCCAGCAAAGGTTTACAGGGGTTACATGAGCAGTTCTTC CASKGLQGLHEQFF . TRBV7-9 TRBD1 TRBJ2-1
TGTGCCAGCAGTCCGGCCCTTAACTATGGCTACACCTTC CASSPALNYGYTF . TRBV6-1 . TRBJ1-2
TGTGCCAGTCGATGGGGGGGAATTCAGTACTTC CASRWGGIQYF . TRBV27 TRBD2 TRBJ2-4
TGTGCCAGCAGTCAGGGGGCTTACGAGCAGTACTTC CASSQGAYEQYF . TRBV6-5 TRBD1 TRBJ2-7
TGTGCCAGCAGCTTACGACCCTCGGATACGCAGTATTTT CASSLRPSDTQYF . TRBV7-3 . TRBJ2-3
TGTGCCAGCGGAGCAGAGACCCAGTACTTC CASGAETQYF . TRBV6-1 . TRBJ2-5
TGTGCCATCAGTGAGCCGACAGGGACTAGTCAGCGTTCGACTAGCACAGATACGCAGTATTTT CAISEPTGTSQRSTSTDTQYF . TRBV10-3 . TRBJ2-3
TGCGCCAGCAGCCCCCTGGGGGGTTCATCCTACGAGCAGTACTTC CASSPLGGSSYEQYF . TRBV5-1 . TRBJ2-7
TGTGCCACCAGCAGAGATGGACTATCCTACGAGCAGTACTTC CATSRDGLSYEQYF . TRBV15 . TRBJ2-7